The 2 T cell receptor beta chains below all came from one sample that was sequenced in a study of blood T cell repertoires in COVID-19. The repertoire was sequenced with immunoSEQ multiplex PCR; TCRdb's copy has only in-frame clones and lacks some. The top ten clones hold under 0.95% of a sample with fewer than 300,000 clones, nearly 90% of them seen once. Sequencing used peripheral blood. These receptors all stem from a woman aged 25 to 45 with acute or convalescent COVID-19.

The chain links TRBV7-9 to TRBJ1-6; a possible D gene is TRBD1 (6 bases). V lost 0 bases, J lost 5 bases, and 8 bases lay in between. CDR1 SEHNR and CDR2 FQNEAQ come from the germline V gene (reference sequence). The CDR3 loop spans 15 amino acids. CDR3 nucleotide sequence: TGTGCCAGCAGCTTAGCCCCAGGGGATAATTCACCCCTCCACTTT. Translation: CASSLAPGDNSPLHF.

The chain is built from TRBV29-1 and TRBJ2-6, with TRBD1 identical over 10 bases. The CDR3 is made up of 16 amino acids. V trimming: 4 bases; J trimming: 0 bases; junction bases outside the gene matches: 3. Germline assignment: CDR1 SQVTM and CDR2 ANQGSEA. CDR3 loop: CSVAGQGGSGANVLTF. CDR3 coding DNA: TGCAGCGTTGCCGGACAGGGGGGCTCTGGGGCCAACGTCCTGACTTTC.